The rows below give T cell receptor beta chains drawn from one sample of a study of metastatic and nonmetastatic thyroid tumors. TCRdb re-called clones via MiXCR from the PCR reads. The sample lists fewer than 9,000 clones, about two fifths occurring once. Sample: tumor tissue. Source of these receptors: a female donor with papillary thyroid cancer or a benign thyroid nodule (not recorded which). Some clones in this sample may be carry-over from other donors' samples. The CDR3 runs from the conserved cysteine through the conserved F or W. Each record gives: CDR3 protein, CDR3 DNA, V gene, D gene, clone size, J gene. D genes are given only for firm matches. Only part of the rows carry a size: once, few, many, or a class if the clone is expanded.

CDR3 protein: CASSQLTGRFIAEAFF
CDR3 DNA: TGTGCCAGCAGCCAATTAACAGGTCGCTTCATCGCTGAAGCTTTCTTT
V gene: TRBV14
D gene: .
clone size: .
J gene: TRBJ1-1

CDR3 protein: CSARVTGAYEQYF
CDR3 DNA: TGCAGTGCTAGAGTAACGGGAGCTTACGAGCAGTACTTC
V gene: TRBV20-1
D gene: .
clone size: few
J gene: TRBJ2-7

CDR3 protein: CASTITGFQETQYF
CDR3 DNA: TGTGCCAGCACCATAACAGGGTTCCAAGAGACCCAGTACTTC
V gene: TRBV6-2/TRBV6-3
D gene: .
clone size: .
J gene: TRBJ2-5

CDR3 protein: CASSRSGVEAFF
CDR3 DNA: TGTGCCAGCAGCCGGTCAGGGGTTGAAGCTTTCTTT
V gene: TRBV11-3
D gene: .
clone size: .
J gene: TRBJ1-1

CDR3 protein: CAISDQHRDSNQPQHF
CDR3 DNA: TGTGCCATCAGTGACCAGCACAGAGATAGCAATCAGCCCCAGCATTTT
V gene: TRBV2
D gene: .
clone size: few
J gene: TRBJ1-5

CDR3 protein: CASSGSGTYEQYF
CDR3 DNA: TGTGCCAGCAGCGGAAGCGGAACCTACGAGCAGTACTTC
V gene: TRBV7-9
D gene: .
clone size: medium-sized
J gene: TRBJ2-7

CDR3 protein: CASPLAGTDTQYF
CDR3 DNA: TGTGCCAGCCCTCTAGCGGGCACAGATACGCAGTATTTT
V gene: TRBV28
D gene: TRBD2
clone size: medium-sized
J gene: TRBJ2-3

CDR3 protein: CASSESIAGGNQPQHF
CDR3 DNA: TGTGCCAGCAGTGAAAGTATCGCGGGGGGCAATCAGCCCCAGCATTTT
V gene: TRBV6-1
D gene: .
clone size: .
J gene: TRBJ1-5

CDR3 protein: CASSQYPRLAGGYNEQFF
CDR3 DNA: TGCGCCAGCAGCCAATACCCCCGACTAGCGGGAGGTTACAATGAGCAGTTCTTC
V gene: TRBV4-1
D gene: TRBD2
clone size: .
J gene: TRBJ2-1

CDR3 protein: CASSPSGGAAGELFF
CDR3 DNA: TGTGCCAGCAGCCCCAGCGGGGGGGCCGCCGGGGAGCTGTTTTTT
V gene: TRBV7-9
D gene: TRBD2
clone size: .
J gene: TRBJ2-2